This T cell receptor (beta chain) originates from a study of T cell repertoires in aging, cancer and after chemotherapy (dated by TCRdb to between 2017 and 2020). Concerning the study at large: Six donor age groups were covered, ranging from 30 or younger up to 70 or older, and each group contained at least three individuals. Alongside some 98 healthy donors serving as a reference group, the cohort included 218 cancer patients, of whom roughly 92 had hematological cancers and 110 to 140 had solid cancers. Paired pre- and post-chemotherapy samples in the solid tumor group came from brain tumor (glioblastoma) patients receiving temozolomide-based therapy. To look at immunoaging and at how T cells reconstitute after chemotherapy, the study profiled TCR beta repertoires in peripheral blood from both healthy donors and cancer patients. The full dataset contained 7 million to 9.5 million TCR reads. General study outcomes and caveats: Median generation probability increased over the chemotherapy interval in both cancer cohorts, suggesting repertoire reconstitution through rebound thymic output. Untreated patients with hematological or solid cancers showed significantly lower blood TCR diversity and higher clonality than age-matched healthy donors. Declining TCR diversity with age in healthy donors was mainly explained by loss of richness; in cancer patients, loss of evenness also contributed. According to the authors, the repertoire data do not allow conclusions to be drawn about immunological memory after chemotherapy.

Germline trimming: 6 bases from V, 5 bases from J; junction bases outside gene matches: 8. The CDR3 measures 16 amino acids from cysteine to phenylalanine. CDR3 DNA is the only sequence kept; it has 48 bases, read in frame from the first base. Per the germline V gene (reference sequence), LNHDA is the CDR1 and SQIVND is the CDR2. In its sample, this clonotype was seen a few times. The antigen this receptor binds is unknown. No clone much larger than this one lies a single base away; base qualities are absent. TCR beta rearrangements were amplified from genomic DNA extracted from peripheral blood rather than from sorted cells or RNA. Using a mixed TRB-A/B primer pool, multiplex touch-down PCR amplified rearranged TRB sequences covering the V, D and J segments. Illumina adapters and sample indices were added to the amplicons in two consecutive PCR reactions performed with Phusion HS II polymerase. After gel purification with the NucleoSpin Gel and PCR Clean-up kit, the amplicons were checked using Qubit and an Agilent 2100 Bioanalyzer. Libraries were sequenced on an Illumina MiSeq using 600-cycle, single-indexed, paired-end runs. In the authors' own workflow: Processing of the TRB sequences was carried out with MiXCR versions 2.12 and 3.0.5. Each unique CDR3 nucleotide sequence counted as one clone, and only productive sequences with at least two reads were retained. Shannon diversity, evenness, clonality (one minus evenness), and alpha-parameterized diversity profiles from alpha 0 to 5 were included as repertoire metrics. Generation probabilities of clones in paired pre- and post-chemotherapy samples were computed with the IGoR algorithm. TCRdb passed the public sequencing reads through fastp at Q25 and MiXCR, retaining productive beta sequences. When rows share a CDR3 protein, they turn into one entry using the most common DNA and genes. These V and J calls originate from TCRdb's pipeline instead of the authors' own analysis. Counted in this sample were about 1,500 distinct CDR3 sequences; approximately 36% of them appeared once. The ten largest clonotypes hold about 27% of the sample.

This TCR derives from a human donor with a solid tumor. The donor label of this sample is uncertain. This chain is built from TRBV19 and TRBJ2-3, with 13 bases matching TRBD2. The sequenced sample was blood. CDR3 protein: CASSPRLAGGLDTQYF. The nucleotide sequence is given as TGTGCCAGTAGCCCCAGACTAGCGGGGGGCCTAGATACGCAGTATTTT.